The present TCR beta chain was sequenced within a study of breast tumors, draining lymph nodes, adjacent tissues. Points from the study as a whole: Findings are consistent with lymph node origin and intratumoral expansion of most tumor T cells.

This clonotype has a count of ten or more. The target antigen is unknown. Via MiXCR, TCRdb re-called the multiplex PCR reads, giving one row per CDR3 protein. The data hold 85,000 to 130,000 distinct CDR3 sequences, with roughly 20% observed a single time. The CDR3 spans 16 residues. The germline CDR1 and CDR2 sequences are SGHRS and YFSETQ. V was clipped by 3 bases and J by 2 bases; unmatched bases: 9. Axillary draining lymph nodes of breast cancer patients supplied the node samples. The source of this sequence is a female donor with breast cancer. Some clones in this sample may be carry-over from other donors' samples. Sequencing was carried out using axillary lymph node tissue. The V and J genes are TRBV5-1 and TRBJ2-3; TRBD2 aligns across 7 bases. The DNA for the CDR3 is TGCGCCAGCAGCTCCCAGCCGGGGGGTACCACAGATACGCAGTATTTT. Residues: CASSSQPGGTTDTQYF.